This TCR beta chain derives from a study of cytomegalovirus exposure and HLA in healthy donors. Study information: Caucasian-associated ancestry cluster membership applied to around 80% of 398 genotyped donors.

The V and J ends lost 1 base and 4 bases, in that order; junction bases with no gene match: 4. Germline values: CDR1 SGDLS, CDR2 YYNGEE. CDR3 size: 15 residues. PCR amplification relied on 60 Vbeta primers (plus 13 Jbeta primers). This table comes from immunoSEQ multiplex PCR, and its TCRdb copy is limited to in-frame clones, with some not included. The sample lists some 150,000 clones, about 75% occurring once. This clone was seen a handful of times. Antigen: not known. Study-level points and caveats: In a later analysis, HLA-associated TCR beta chains were more clonally expanded than equally common others. The classifier reportedly diagnosed cytomegalovirus status with high specificity and sensitivity. Within the data, a cluster of highly shared sequence variants was likely a sequencing artifact.

The V and J genes are TRBV9 and TRBJ2-5; 10 nucleotides match TRBD1. The sequencing input was PBMCs. The TCR originated in a woman in her 30s in good health and CMV-seronegative. The CDR3 DNA reads as TGTGCCAGCAGCGTACTGGGACAGGGGCTAGAGACCCAGTACTTC. It yields the protein CASSVLGQGLETQYF.